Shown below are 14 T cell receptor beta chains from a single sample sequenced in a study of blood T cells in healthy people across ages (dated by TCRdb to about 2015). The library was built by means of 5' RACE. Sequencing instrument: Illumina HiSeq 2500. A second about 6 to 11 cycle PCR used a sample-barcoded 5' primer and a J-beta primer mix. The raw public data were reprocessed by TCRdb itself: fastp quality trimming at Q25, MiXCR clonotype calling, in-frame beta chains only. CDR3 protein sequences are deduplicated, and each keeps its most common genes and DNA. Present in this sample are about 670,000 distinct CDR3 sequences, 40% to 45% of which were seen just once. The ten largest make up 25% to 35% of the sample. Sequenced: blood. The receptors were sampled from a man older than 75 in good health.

CDR3 DNA sequence: TGTGCCAGCAGCCCCGGACAAACGGTGGAGCAGTATTTT. It encodes CASSPGQTVEQYF. J is TRBJ2-3 and V is TRBV7-3, with D tentatively TRBD1 (5 bases). CDR1 and CDR2 (germline): SGHTA, FQGTGA. This CDR3 is built from 13 residues. The V end lost 5 bases, the J end lost 11 bases, and 17 bases lay between the germline ends.

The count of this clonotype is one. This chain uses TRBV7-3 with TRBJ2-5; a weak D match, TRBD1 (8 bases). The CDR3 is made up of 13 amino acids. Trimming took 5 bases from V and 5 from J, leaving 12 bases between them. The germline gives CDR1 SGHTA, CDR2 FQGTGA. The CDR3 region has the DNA TGTGCCAGCAGCAACAGGGGGGGGGAGACCCAGTACTTC. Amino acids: CASSNRGGETQYF.

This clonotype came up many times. CDR3 DNA sequence: TGTGCCAGCAGTGGGACTAGCGGGAGGGGACATTACAATGAGCAGTTCTTC. Residues: CASSGTSGRGHYNEQFF. This chain connects TRBV6-2 or TRBV6-3 to TRBJ2-1; 16 nucleotides line up with TRBD2. Germline V gene sequence: CDR1 MNHEY, CDR2 SVGEGT. The V gene end was trimmed by 5 bases and the J gene end by 4 bases; junction bases not matched to a gene: 5. The CDR3 has 17 residues.

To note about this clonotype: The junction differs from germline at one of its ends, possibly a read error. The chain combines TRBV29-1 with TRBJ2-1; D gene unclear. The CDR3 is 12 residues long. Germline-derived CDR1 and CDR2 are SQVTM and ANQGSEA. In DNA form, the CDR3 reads TGCAGCGGTCGGCTGTCCTACGATGAGCAGTTCTTC. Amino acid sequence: CSGRLSYDEQFF.

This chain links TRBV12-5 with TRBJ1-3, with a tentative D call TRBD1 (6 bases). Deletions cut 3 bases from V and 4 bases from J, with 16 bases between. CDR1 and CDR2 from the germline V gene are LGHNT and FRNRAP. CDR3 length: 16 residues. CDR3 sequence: CASGLDPGARGNTIYF. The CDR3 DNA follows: TGTGCTAGTGGTTTAGACCCGGGGGCGCGAGGAAACACCATATATTTT. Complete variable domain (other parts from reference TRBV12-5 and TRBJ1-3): DARVTQTPRHKVTEMGQEVTMRCQPILGHNTVFWYRQTMMQGLELLAYFRNRAPLDDSGMPKDRFSAEMPDATLATLKIQPSEPRDSAVYFCASGLDPGARGNTIYFGEGSWLTVV.

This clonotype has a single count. The chain's CDR3 is CSASKPGGGNNEKLFF. The CDR3 DNA follows: TGCAGTGCTAGCAAACCAGGGGGCGGGAATAATGAAAAACTGTTTTTT. V is TRBV20-1 and J is TRBJ1-4; 8 nucleotides match TRBD1. CDR1 and CDR2 from the germline V gene are DFQATT and SNEGSKA (reference sequence). CDR3 length: 16 amino acids. After removal of 3 bases from V and 4 bases from J, the junction contained 10 bases not matched to a gene.

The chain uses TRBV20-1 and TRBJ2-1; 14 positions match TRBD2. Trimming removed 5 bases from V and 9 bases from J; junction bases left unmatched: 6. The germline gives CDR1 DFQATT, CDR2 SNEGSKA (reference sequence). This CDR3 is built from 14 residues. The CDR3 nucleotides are TGCAGTGCTCCATGGACTAGCGGGGGGTTTGAGCAGTTCTTC. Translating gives CSAPWTSGGFEQFF.

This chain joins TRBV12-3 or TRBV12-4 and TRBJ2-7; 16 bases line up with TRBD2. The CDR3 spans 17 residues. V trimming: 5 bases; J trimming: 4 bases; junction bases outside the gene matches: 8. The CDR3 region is CASSEGTSGGAKYEQYF. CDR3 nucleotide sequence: TGTGCCAGCAGTGAGGGGACTAGCGGGGGGGCTAAGTACGAGCAGTACTTC.

The CDR3 sequence is CASSLGTGVAETQFF. The CDR3 DNA sequence: TGTGCCAGCAGCCTAGGGACAGGGGTAGCAGAGACCCAGTTCTTC. This sequence joins TRBV7-8 and TRBJ2-1; 10 bases agree with TRBD1. V lost 5 bases, J lost 13 bases, and 14 bases stayed unmatched. Looked up from germline, CDR1 is SGHVS and CDR2 is FQNEAQ. This CDR3 has 15 residues.

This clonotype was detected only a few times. CDR3 DNA sequence: TGTGCCAGCAGTTTGGGGACAGGGGTCGTCAATGAGCAGTACTTC. Protein product: CASSLGTGVVNEQYF. V and J are TRBV28 and TRBJ2-7; 10 bases are a match to TRBD1. The CDR3 consists of 15 residues. Germline loops: CDR1 MDHEN, CDR2 SYDVKM. V gave up 3 bases and J gave up 7 bases; unmatched junction bases: 9.

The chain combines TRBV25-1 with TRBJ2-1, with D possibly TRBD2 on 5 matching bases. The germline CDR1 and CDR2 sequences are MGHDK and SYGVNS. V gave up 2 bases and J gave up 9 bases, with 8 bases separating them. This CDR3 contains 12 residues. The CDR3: CASSERSGEQFF. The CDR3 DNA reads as TGTGCCAGCAGTGAAAGGAGCGGTGAGCAGTTCTTC.

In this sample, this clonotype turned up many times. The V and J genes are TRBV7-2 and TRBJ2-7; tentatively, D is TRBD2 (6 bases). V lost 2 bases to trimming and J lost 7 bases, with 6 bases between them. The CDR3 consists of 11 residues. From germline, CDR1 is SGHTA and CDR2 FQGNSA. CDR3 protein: CASSLREEQYF. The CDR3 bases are TGTGCCAGCAGCTTACGGGAGGAGCAGTACTTC. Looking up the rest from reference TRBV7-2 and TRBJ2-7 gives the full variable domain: GAGVSQSPSNKVTEKGKDVELRCDPISGHTALYWYRQSLGQGLEFLIYFQGNSAPDKSGLPSDRFSAERTGGSVSTLTIQRTQQEDSAVYLCASSLREEQYFGPGTRLTVT.

The CDR3 loop reads CASSEFQVSGNTEAFF. CDR3 DNA: TGTGCCAGCAGTGAGTTTCAGGTCTCTGGGAACACTGAAGCTTTCTTT. The chain recombines TRBV6-1 with TRBJ1-1, with D hard to call. The CDR3 extends over 16 amino acids. V was shortened by 3 bases and J by 1 base, with 15 bases between the two germline ends. The germline V gene has CDR1 MNHNS and CDR2 SASEGT.

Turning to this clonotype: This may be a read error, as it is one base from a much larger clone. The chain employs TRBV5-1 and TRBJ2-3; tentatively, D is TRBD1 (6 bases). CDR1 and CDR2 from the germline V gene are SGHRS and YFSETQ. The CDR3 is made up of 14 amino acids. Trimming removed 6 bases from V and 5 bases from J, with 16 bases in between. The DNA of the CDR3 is TGCGCCAGCATCCGGAACAGGGCCGGAGATACGCAGTATTTT. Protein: CASIRNRAGDTQYF.